These 13 T cell receptor beta chains were all obtained from the same sample, sequenced in a study of T cells and copy number aberrations in small-cell lung cancer. The protocol was immunoSEQ multiplex PCR, while the TCRdb copy is restricted to in-frame clones and leaves out a portion. The sample records about 6,600 clones, around 69% being singletons. The sequencing sample was made of normal tissue next to the tumor. The receptors stem from a woman aged 65 to 85 with small cell lung cancer. Some clones in this sample may be carry-over from other donors' samples.

V usage is TRBV19 and J usage is TRBJ2-2, with 10 bases identical to TRBD1. With V trimmed by 5 bases and J by 3 bases, 3 bases remained unmatched. Looked up from germline, CDR1 is LNHDA and CDR2 is SQIVND (reference sequence). The CDR3 consists of 15 residues. CDR3 sequence reads: CASSRDRGDTGELFF. CDR3 DNA: TGTGCCAGTAGTCGGGACAGGGGAGACACCGGGGAGCTGTTTTTT. Combining the CDR3 with reference TRBV19 and TRBJ2-2 gives the whole variable domain DGGITQSPKYLFRKEGQNVTLSCEQNLNHDAMYWYRQDPGQGLRLIYYSQIVNDFQKGDIAEGYSVSREKKESFPLTVTSAQKNPTAFYLCASSRDRGDTGELFFGEGSRLTVL.

This chain joins TRBV28 and TRBJ1-1; D not certain. V was clipped by 6 bases and J by 1 base, with 9 bases between them. Germline-derived CDR1 and CDR2 are MDHEN and SYDVKM. The CDR3 extends over 13 amino acids. Written as DNA, the CDR3 is TGTGCCAGCAGATCGGGGAAGAACACTGAAGCTTTCTTT. Translation: CASRSGKNTEAFF.

The chain is built from TRBV27 and TRBJ2-1; 7 bases fit TRBD2. Germline trimming cut 0 bases from V and 1 base from J; bases unmatched to any gene: 9. The germline CDR1 and CDR2 sequences are MNHEY and SMNVEV (reference sequence). CDR3 length: 18 residues. DNA for the CDR3: TGTGCCAGCAGTTTATCGCCGCTAGCGGCCAATTCCTACAATGAGCAGTTCTTC. This gives the protein CASSLSPLAANSYNEQFF.

The genes are TRBV28 and TRBJ1-2; 7 bases are a match to TRBD1. CDR1 is MDHEN and CDR2 is SYDVKM in the germline V gene. V dropped 5 bases and J dropped 4; count of bases not matched to a gene: 13. This CDR3 is 16 amino acids long. The CDR3 loop reads CASSPSGGRRGYGYTF. In DNA, the CDR3 is TGTGCCAGCAGTCCATCAGGGGGGCGCAGGGGCTATGGCTACACCTTC.

The chain has TRBV5-1 and TRBJ2-1; D call uncertain. This CDR3 is built from 15 residues. Germline V CDR1 and CDR2: SGHRS, YFSETQ. Trimming removed 2 bases at V and 1 base at J, with 10 bases between. The CDR3 DNA reads TGCGCCAGCAGCTTTCGGCAGCAATCCTACAATGAGCAGTTCTTC. Protein: CASSFRQQSYNEQFF.

The rearrangement uses TRBV4-3 and TRBJ2-2; the D gene could be TRBD1 or TRBD2 (6 bases each). The CDR3 has 18 residues. Germline CDR1 LGHNA, CDR2 YSLEER. Trimming took 0 bases from V and 7 from J, leaving 21 bases between them. The chain's CDR3 is CASSQDPEGGVGFGELFF. As DNA, the CDR3 is TGCGCCAGCAGCCAAGATCCCGAGGGGGGAGTGGGTTTCGGGGAGCTGTTTTTT.

The chain uses TRBV10-3 and TRBJ2-3, with 8 positions matching TRBD1. This CDR3 is 12 amino acids long. Germline CDR1 ENHRY, CDR2 SYGVKD. The V and J ends lost 10 bases and 6 bases, in that order; junction bases with no gene match: 6. Here the CDR3 reads CATGQGEDTQYF. The CDR3 bases are TGTGCCACCGGACAGGGAGAGGATACGCAGTATTTT.

This clone was observed a few times. V usage is TRBV5-6 and J usage is TRBJ2-7; a possible D gene is TRBD2 (5 bases). CDR3 length equals 15 residues. Germline V gives CDR1 SGHDT, CDR2 YYEEEE. V lost 0 bases, J lost 7 bases, and 17 bases lay in between. The CDR3 nucleotides read TGTGCCAGCAGCTTGGCGGCACTAGTAGCGCGTGAGCAGTACTTC. This encodes CASSLAALVAREQYF.

J is TRBJ2-7 and V is TRBV2, with D tentatively TRBD2 (6 bases). Germline-derived CDR1 and CDR2 are SNHLY and FYNNEI. The length of the CDR3 is 13 residues. Deletions cut 4 bases from V and 2 bases from J, with 9 bases between. CDR3 nucleotide sequence: TGTGCCAGCAGTGTGGAGGGAACCTACGAGCAGTACTTC. Translating gives CASSVEGTYEQYF.

V is TRBV7-3 and J is TRBJ2-2, with D possibly matching TRBD1 (5 bases). Germline V gene sequence: CDR1 SGHTA, CDR2 FQGTGA. The CDR3 length is 12 residues. Trimming removed 3 bases at V and 7 bases at J, with 6 bases between. The CDR3 nucleotides read TGTGCCAGCAGCTTTGACAGCGGGGAGCTGTTTTTT. This translates into CASSFDSGELFF.

The chain uses TRBV2 and TRBJ1-5; tentatively, D is TRBD1 (5 bases). V lost 6 bases, J lost 4 bases, and 16 bases lay in between. The CDR3 length is 15 residues. Germline CDR1 and CDR2: SNHLY and FYNNEI. The CDR3 bases are TGTGCCAGCAGGGTAGACGGGGACCGAAATCAGCCCCAGCATTTT. Its translation is CASRVDGDRNQPQHF.

This clone was found once. The genes are TRBV7-2 and TRBJ2-7; 9 nucleotides align to TRBD1. Trimming took 6 bases from V and 2 from J; bases not matched to a gene: 8. Germline V gene data show CDR1 as SGHTA and CDR2 as FQGNSA. The CDR3 loop spans 15 amino acids. The CDR3 spells CASRRLDRGTYEQYF. For the CDR3, the DNA is TGTGCCAGCAGACGACTGGACAGGGGAACCTACGAGCAGTACTTC.

The chain is built from TRBV9 and TRBJ2-2; D not resolved. The CDR3 contains 14 residues. Trimming shortened V by 3 bases and J by 0 bases, and 6 bases separated the two germline ends. In germline, CDR1 is SGDLS, CDR2 YYNGEE. CDR3 DNA: TGTGCCAGCAGCGCGTTCGCGAACACCGGGGAGCTGTTTTTT. Translated, it gives CASSAFANTGELFF. The complete variable domain, with remaining parts taken from reference TRBV9 and TRBJ2-2, reads DSGVTQTPKHLITATGQRVTLRCSPRSGDLSVYWYQQSLDQGLQFLIQYYNGEERAKGNILERFSAQQFPDLHSELNLSSLELGDSALYFCASSAFANTGELFFGEGSRLTVL.